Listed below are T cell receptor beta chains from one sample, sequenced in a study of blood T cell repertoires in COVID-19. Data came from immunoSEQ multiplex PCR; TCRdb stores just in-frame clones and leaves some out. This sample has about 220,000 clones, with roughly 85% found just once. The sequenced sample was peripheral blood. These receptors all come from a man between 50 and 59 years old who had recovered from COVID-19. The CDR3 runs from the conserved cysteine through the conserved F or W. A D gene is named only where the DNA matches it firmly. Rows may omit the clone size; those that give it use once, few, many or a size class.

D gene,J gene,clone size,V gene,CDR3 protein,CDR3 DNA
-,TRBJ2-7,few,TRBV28,CASSTPGVREQYF,TGTGCCAGCAGTACGCCAGGGGTGCGCGAGCAGTACTTC
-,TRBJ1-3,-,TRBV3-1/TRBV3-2,CASSFLSGNTIYF,TGTGCCAGCAGCTTCCTCTCTGGAAACACCATATATTTT
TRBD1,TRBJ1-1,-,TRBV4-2,CASSQGDSEAFF,TGTGCCAGCAGCCAAGGGGACAGTGAAGCTTTCTTT
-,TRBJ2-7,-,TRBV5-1,CASSLVVTGSNEQYF,TGCGCCAGCAGCTTGGTTGTAACAGGGTCGAACGAGCAGTACTTC
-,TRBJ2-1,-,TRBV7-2,CASSLVEGFNEQFF,TGTGCCAGCAGCTTAGTCGAGGGATTTAATGAGCAGTTCTTC
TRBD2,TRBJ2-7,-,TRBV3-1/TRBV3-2,CASRAGLSYEQYF,TGTGCCAGCAGAGCGGGATTGAGCTACGAGCAGTACTTC
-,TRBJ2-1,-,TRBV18,CASSPTTTREIWDNEQFF,TGTGCCAGCTCACCAACTACTACGCGTGAGATTTGGGACAATGAGCAGTTCTTC
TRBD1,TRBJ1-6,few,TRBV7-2,CASSPGTGRNSPLHF,TGTGCCAGCAGCCCAGGGACAGGGCGGAATTCACCCCTCCACTTT
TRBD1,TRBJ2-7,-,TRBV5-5,CASSQDPTGGWYEQYF,TGTGCCAGCAGCCAGGATCCGACAGGGGGCTGGTACGAGCAGTACTTC
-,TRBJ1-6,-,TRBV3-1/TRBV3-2,CASSLSGLGGNSPLHF,TGTGCCAGCAGCCTCTCAGGACTTGGTGGTAATTCACCCCTCCACTTT
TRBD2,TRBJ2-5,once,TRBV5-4,CASRLAGGRETQYF,TGTGCCAGTAGACTAGCGGGAGGCCGAGAGACCCAGTACTTC
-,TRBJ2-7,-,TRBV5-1,CASSPDWSSSYEQYF,TGCGCCAGCAGCCCTGACTGGTCTAGCTCCTACGAGCAGTACTTC
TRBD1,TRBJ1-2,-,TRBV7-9,CASSSAGGSYGYTF,TGTGCCAGCAGCTCTGCAGGGGGCAGCTATGGCTACACCTTC
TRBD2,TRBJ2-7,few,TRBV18,CASSGLAGDEQYF,TGTGCCAGCTCAGGACTAGCGGGAGACGAGCAGTACTTC
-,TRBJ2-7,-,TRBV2,CASSPGMGEQYF,TGTGCCAGCAGTCCCGGGATGGGCGAGCAGTACTTC
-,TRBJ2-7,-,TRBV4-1,CASSRQTGPPYEQYF,TGCGCCAGCAGCCGCCAAACAGGGCCTCCCTACGAGCAGTACTTC
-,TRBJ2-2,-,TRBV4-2,CASSMIIGDTGELFF,TGTGCCAGCAGTATGATTATAGGGGACACCGGGGAGCTGTTTTTT
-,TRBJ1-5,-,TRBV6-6,CASSPPGQPTNQPQHF,TGTGCCAGCAGTCCACCTGGACAGCCCACCAATCAGCCCCAGCATTTT
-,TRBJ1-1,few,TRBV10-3,CAISELQGNTEAFF,TGTGCCATCAGTGAGTTGCAGGGGAACACTGAAGCTTTCTTT
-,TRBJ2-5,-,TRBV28,CASSPGETQYF,TGTGCCAGCAGCCCGGGGGAGACCCAGTACTTC
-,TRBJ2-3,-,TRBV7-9,CAGRRAGSTDTQYF,TGTGCCGGACGGAGGGCCGGGAGCACAGATACGCAGTATTTT
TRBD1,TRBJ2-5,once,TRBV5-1,CASSLQGEETQYF,TGCGCCAGCAGCTTACAGGGGGAAGAGACCCAGTACTTC
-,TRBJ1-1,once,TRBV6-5,CASSPHRGPNTEAFF,TGTGCCAGCAGTCCTCACAGAGGGCCTAACACTGAAGCTTTCTTT
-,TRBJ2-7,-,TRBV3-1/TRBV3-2,CASSRTGGSSSSYEQYF,TGTGCCAGCAGCCGGACCGGCGGGTCGTCGAGCTCCTACGAGCAGTACTTC
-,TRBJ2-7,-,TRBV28,CASTRDIPRYEQYF,TGTGCCAGCACCAGGGACATCCCACGCTACGAGCAGTACTTC
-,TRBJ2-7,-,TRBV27,CASTHRGGPTYEQYF,TGTGCCAGCACCCATAGAGGAGGGCCTACCTACGAGCAGTACTTC
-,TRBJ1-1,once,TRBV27,CASSPWGGAEAFF,TGTGCCAGCAGTCCATGGGGGGGCGCTGAAGCTTTCTTT
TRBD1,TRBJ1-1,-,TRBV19,CASNRGRSGNTEAFF,TGTGCCAGTAACAGGGGGCGATCAGGGAACACTGAAGCTTTCTTT
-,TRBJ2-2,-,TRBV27,CATQFTRVNTGELFF,TGTGCCACCCAGTTTACCAGGGTGAACACCGGGGAGCTGTTTTTT
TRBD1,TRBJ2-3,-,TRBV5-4,CASSSWTGGTDTQYF,TGTGCCAGCAGCTCGTGGACAGGGGGCACAGATACGCAGTATTTT
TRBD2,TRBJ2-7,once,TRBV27,CASSSPLLGSGSQYF,TGTGCCAGCAGTTCCCCCCTTTTGGGGAGCGGGAGTCAGTACTTC
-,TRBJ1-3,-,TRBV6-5,CASSSAGVLSGNTIYF,TGTGCCAGCAGTTCGGCAGGGGTCCTCTCTGGAAACACCATATATTTT
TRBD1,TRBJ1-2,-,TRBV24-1,CATSDLYRGDGYTF,TGTGCCACCAGTGATTTGTACAGGGGGGATGGCTACACCTTC
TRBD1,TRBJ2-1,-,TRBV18,CASLRDRLERSYNEQFF,TGTGCCAGCCTGCGGGACAGGTTAGAGCGGTCCTACAATGAGCAGTTCTTC
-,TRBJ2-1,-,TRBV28,CASSLRVEQFF,TGTGCCAGCAGTTTACGGGTTGAGCAGTTCTTC
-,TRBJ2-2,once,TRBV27,CASSAAVNTGELFF,TGTGCCAGCAGTGCCGCAGTGAACACCGGGGAGCTGTTTTTT